This T cell receptor beta chain was observed in a study of blood T cell repertoires in COVID-19. The CDR3 runs 12 residues. The V gene's germline CDR1 is MNHEY and CDR2 SVGAGI. Trimming cost V 7 bases and J 8 bases, with 14 bases left between them. TCRdb's copy holds only in-frame clones and misses some; the assay was immunoSEQ multiplex PCR. The table lists about 200,000 clones, nearly 90% of them singletons, with around 17% in the top ten. V and J are TRBV6-5 and TRBJ1-2, with D tentatively TRBD1 (6 bases). The source of this sequence is a man aged 45 to 65 with COVID-19, enrolled during active disease. Sequencing was carried out using peripheral blood. The chain's CDR3 is CASIGTGNGYTF. For the CDR3, the DNA is TGTGCCAGCATAGGAACAGGGAACGGCTACACCTTC.